These T cell receptor beta chains were read from a single sample in a study of early T cells in non-severe SARS-CoV-2 infection. MiXCR, applied by TCRdb to the 5' RACE reads, yields one record per CDR3 protein. The repertoire has about 48,000 distinct CDR3 sequences, around 10% of them found once; the top ten carry about 7.7%. The sequenced sample was whole blood. The receptors shown here come from an adult who was a healthcare worker with PCR-confirmed SARS-CoV-2 infection or an uninfected control (not recorded which). Each CDR3 is given with its conserved first and last residue. The D gene is left open where the match is weak. Not all rows give a size; the values are once, few, many and, for expanded clones, a class.

j_call,d_call,v_call,clone_size,cdr3_nt,cdr3_aa
TRBJ2-7,-,TRBV28,-,TGTGCCAGCAGTTTACTTAGCGAGTCCTACGAGCAGTACTTC,CASSLLSESYEQYF
TRBJ1-3,-,TRBV7-9,many,TGTGCCAGCAGCTGGGACGGAAACACCATATATTTT,CASSWDGNTIYF
TRBJ2-2,-,TRBV7-6,-,TGTGCCAGCAGCTTACGAGTTGCCGGGGAGCTGTTTTTT,CASSLRVAGELFF
TRBJ2-7,TRBD2,TRBV5-1,-,TGCGCCAGCAGTGCTAGCGGGAGTGGCGAGCAGTACTTC,CASSASGSGEQYF
TRBJ1-1,-,TRBV12-3/TRBV12-4,many,TGTGCCAGCAGTCTCGCTTACGGCACTGAAGCTTTCTTT,CASSLAYGTEAFF
TRBJ1-1,-,TRBV5-5,few,TGTGCCAGCAGCTTCGTCAGGGACGGGGAGGCTTTCTTT,CASSFVRDGEAFF
TRBJ1-5,-,TRBV20-1,many,TGCACAGGGGTCAATCAGCCCCAGCATTTT,CTGVNQPQHF
TRBJ2-1,TRBD2,TRBV20-1,many,TGCAGTGCAACGGGACTAGCGGGAGATGAGCAGTTCTTC,CSATGLAGDEQFF
TRBJ2-5,-,TRBV7-2,many,TGTGCCACTACCACCCGGGGGGCAGGGACTGGAGAGACCCAGTACTTC,CATTTRGAGTGETQYF
TRBJ2-7,-,TRBV28,once,TGTGCCAGCAGAATCGCCATTCGGACGGGGGGCACCTACGAGCAGTACTTC,CASRIAIRTGGTYEQYF
TRBJ2-3,TRBD1,TRBV29-1,-,TGCAGCGTGACTCCGGGACAGGAGGACACAGATACGCAGTATTTT,CSVTPGQEDTDTQYF
TRBJ1-1,TRBD1,TRBV6-5,many,TGTGCCAGCAGTTACAGACAGGGTCTGAGCACTGAAGCTTTCTTT,CASSYRQGLSTEAFF
TRBJ2-7,TRBD2,TRBV11-2,many,TGTGCCAGCAGCTTAGGGACTAGCGGCAACTCCTACGAGCAGTACTTC,CASSLGTSGNSYEQYF
TRBJ2-1,-,TRBV9,many,TGTGCCAGCAATGCCGGGACAACGTACAATGAGCAGTTCTTC,CASNAGTTYNEQFF
TRBJ2-7,-,TRBV11-1,few,TGTGCCAGCAGCTTAGGATGGGGACGAGGGTCAAGGGAGCAGTACTTC,CASSLGWGRGSREQYF
TRBJ2-3,TRBD2,TRBV3-1,many,TGTGCCAGCAGCCCCCGGACTAGCGGGAGGGGCACAGATACGCAGTATTTT,CASSPRTSGRGTDTQYF
TRBJ2-1,TRBD2,TRBV10-2,many,TGCGCCAGCAGGTCGGGACTAGCGGGAGGGCCGAACAATGAGCAGTTCTTC,CASRSGLAGGPNNEQFF
TRBJ1-5,-,TRBV11-3,many,TGTGCCAGCAGCTTAGAGACGGCAGCATATAGCAATCAGCCCCAGCATTTT,CASSLETAAYSNQPQHF
TRBJ2-5,-,TRBV12-3/TRBV12-4,many,TGTGCCAGCAGCCTCGACAGGCAGGAGACCCAGTACTTC,CASSLDRQETQYF
TRBJ1-4,-,TRBV28,many,TGTGCCAGCAGAGATAGGGGAAATGAAAAACTGTTTTTT,CASRDRGNEKLFF
TRBJ1-1,-,TRBV4-1,-,TGCGCCAGCAGCCAAGCGGTCGCGAACACTGAAGCTTTCTTT,CASSQAVANTEAFF
TRBJ2-5,-,TRBV7-9,many,TGTGCCAGCAGCTTTCCCGACGGGAAAGAGACCCAGTACTTC,CASSFPDGKETQYF
TRBJ2-1,-,TRBV5-1,many,TGCGCCAGCAGCATGGGGCCCGTGAGCAAGGGCGAAAACAATGAGCAGTTCTTC,CASSMGPVSKGENNEQFF
TRBJ2-1,-,TRBV29-1,-,TGCAGCGTTCGAGTGGGAGTTTACAATGAACAGTTCTTC,CSVRVGVYNEQFF
TRBJ1-5,TRBD1,TRBV29-1,-,TGCAGCGTATCCCAGGGGGGCAATCAGCCCCAGCATTTT,CSVSQGGNQPQHF
TRBJ1-1,TRBD1,TRBV12-3/TRBV12-4,-,TGTGCCAGCAGTTTAGCGAAAGGGGGCGGTAACACTGAAGCTTTCTTT,CASSLAKGGGNTEAFF
TRBJ2-7,TRBD1,TRBV4-1,many,TGCGCCAGCAGCCAGCTTAAAGGAGGGACAGGGGGCTACGAGCAGTACTTC,CASSQLKGGTGGYEQYF
TRBJ2-2,-,TRBV29-1,-,TGCAGCGTTGGCTTGGTGAACACCGGGGAGCTGTTTTTT,CSVGLVNTGELFF
TRBJ2-2,TRBD2,TRBV2,many,TGTGCCAGCAGGACGACTAGCGGGTCCACCGGGGAGCTGTTTTTT,CASRTTSGSTGELFF
TRBJ2-3,TRBD1,TRBV28,many,TGTGCCAGCAGTCCCAGGGACAGGGTTAAGGATACGCAGTATTTT,CASSPRDRVKDTQYF
TRBJ2-7,TRBD1,TRBV9,many,TGTGCCAGCAGCGCGAGCCCGGGACAGGGGGACGAGCAGTACTTC,CASSASPGQGDEQYF
TRBJ2-7,-,TRBV10-3,-,TGTGCCATCAGGGTAGCTGAGGCCTACGAGCAGTACTTC,CAIRVAEAYEQYF
TRBJ1-2,TRBD1,TRBV7-3,many,TGTGCCACCCGGGACAGGGACTATGGCTACACCTTC,CATRDRDYGYTF
TRBJ2-7,TRBD1,TRBV27,few,TGTGCCAGCAGTTTAGGACAGGGGGCTCTCTACGAGCAGTACTTC,CASSLGQGALYEQYF
TRBJ2-1,-,TRBV19,-,TGTGCCAGTAGTCCCGCTAGCGACGAGCAGTTCTTC,CASSPASDEQFF
TRBJ1-1,-,TRBV27,many,TGTGCCAGCAGTTTGGCCACAGGGAAAACTGAAGCTTTCTTT,CASSLATGKTEAFF
TRBJ2-1,-,TRBV20-1,many,TGCAGTGCTCCCCCCGGGGGCTCCCGTTACAATGAGCAGTTCTTC,CSAPPGGSRYNEQFF
TRBJ1-4,-,TRBV20-1,many,TGCAGTGCCATCGGACAGCTGAATGAAAAACTGTTTTTT,CSAIGQLNEKLFF
TRBJ2-3,-,TRBV9,few,TGTGCCAGCAGCGCAGGGGTAGCCGACGGCACAGATACGCAGTATTTT,CASSAGVADGTDTQYF
TRBJ2-6,-,TRBV12-3/TRBV12-4,few,TGTGCCAGCAGACAAAGCTCTGGGGCCAACGTCCTGACTTTC,CASRQSSGANVLTF